Listed below are T cell receptor beta chains from one sample, sequenced in a study of T cell responses to AZD1222 COVID-19 vaccine. The method was immunoSEQ multiplex PCR; TCRdb's version includes in-frame clones alone and lacks a portion of them. Seen here are approximately 84,000 clones, roughly 90% observed once, and the top ten hold less than 2.5%. The sequences come from peripheral blood, collected on day 0 of AZD1222 vaccination. These receptors originate from an adult in good health. CDR3s include the opening cysteine and the closing phenylalanine or tryptophan. The D gene is left open where the match is weak. The size of a clone is reported for some rows only, either as once, few or many, or as a class for expanded clones.

DNA	CDR3	D	V	J	size
TGTGCCAGCAGCGTCGACACGAACACTGAAGCTTTCTTT	CASSVDTNTEAFF	.	TRBV13	TRBJ1-1	.
TGCGCCAGCAGCCAAGAAATGGGGGTAAATCAGCCCCAGCATTTT	CASSQEMGVNQPQHF	.	TRBV4-3	TRBJ1-5	.
TGTGCCAGCAGCTTCGGGACTATAGATGAGCAGTTCTTC	CASSFGTIDEQFF	TRBD2	TRBV7-2	TRBJ2-1	.
TGTGCCAGCAGCCCTGGGACTAGCGGGAGAGATACGCAGTATTTT	CASSPGTSGRDTQYF	TRBD2	TRBV11-1	TRBJ2-3	.
TGTGCCAGTTCAAGACAGCCGAACACTGAAGCTTTCTTT	CASSRQPNTEAFF	.	TRBV7-3	TRBJ1-1	.
TGTGCCAGCAGTTTAGGACAGACATACACCTTC	CASSLGQTYTF	.	TRBV6-2/TRBV6-3	TRBJ1-2	.
TGTGCCAGCAGCTCCCCAAACCCCCAAGGAAGGGCTGAAGCTTTCTTT	CASSSPNPQGRAEAFF	.	TRBV7-9	TRBJ1-1	once
TGTGCCAGCAGCTTTTACGATTATGGCTACACCTTC	CASSFYDYGYTF	.	TRBV5-8	TRBJ1-2	.
TGTGCCAGCAGTGGGGCGGGGGAAAAACTGTTTTTT	CASSGAGEKLFF	.	TRBV2	TRBJ1-4	.
TGTGCCAGCTCACCACAACGGGGGGGCACAGATACGCAGTATTTT	CASSPQRGGTDTQYF	TRBD2	TRBV18	TRBJ2-3	.
TGTGCCAGCAGCTTGGCGGGGGATCAAGAGACCCAGTACTTC	CASSLAGDQETQYF	.	TRBV5-4	TRBJ2-5	.